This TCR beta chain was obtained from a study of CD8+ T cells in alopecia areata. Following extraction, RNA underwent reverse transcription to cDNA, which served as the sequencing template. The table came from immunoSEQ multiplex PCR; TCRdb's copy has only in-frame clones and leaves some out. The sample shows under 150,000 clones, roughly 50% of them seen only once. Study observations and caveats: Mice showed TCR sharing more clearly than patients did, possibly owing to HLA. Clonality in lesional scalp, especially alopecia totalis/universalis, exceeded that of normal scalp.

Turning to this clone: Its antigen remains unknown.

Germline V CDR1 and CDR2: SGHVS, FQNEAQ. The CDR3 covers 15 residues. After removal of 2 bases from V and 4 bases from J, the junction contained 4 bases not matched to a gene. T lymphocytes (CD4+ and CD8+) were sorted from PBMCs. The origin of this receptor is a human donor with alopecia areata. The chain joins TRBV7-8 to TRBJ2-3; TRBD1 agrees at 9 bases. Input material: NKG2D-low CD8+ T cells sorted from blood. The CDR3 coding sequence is TGTGCCAGCAGCTTATTAGACAGGGGGGCAGATACGCAGTATTTT. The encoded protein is CASSLLDRGADTQYF.